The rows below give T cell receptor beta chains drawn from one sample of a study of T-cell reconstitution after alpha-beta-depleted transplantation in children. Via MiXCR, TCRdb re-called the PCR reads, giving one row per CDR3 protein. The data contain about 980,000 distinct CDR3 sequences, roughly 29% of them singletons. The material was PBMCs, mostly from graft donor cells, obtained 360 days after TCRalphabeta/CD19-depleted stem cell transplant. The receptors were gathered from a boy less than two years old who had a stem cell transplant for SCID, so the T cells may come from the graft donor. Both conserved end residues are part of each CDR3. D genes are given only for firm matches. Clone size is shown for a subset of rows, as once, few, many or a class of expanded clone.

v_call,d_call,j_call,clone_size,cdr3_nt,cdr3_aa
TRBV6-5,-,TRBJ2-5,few,TGTGCCAGCAGTTACTCAGTCGGAGCAGGGCAATCTGGTAGGGAGACCCAGTACTTC,CASSYSVGAGQSGRETQYF
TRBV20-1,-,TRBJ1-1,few,TGCAGTGCTCATCAGAGGGGGGAGGGAGTAACTGAAGCTTTCTTT,CSAHQRGEGVTEAFF
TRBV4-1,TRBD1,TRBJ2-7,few,TGCGCCAGCAGCCAAGAGGACAGGCCGGGGGAGCAGTACTTC,CASSQEDRPGEQYF
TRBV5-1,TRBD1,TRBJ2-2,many,TGCGCCAGCAGCTTGGACGGGACAGGGAACACCGGGGAGCTGTTTTTT,CASSLDGTGNTGELFF
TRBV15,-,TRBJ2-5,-,TGTGCCACCAGCGACCCCACCTTACAAGAGACCCAGTACTTC,CATSDPTLQETQYF
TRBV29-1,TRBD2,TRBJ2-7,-,TGCAGCGTTGAACGGGGGGGGCTGGGCGAGCAGTACTTC,CSVERGGLGEQYF
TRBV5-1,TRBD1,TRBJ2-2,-,TGCGCCAGCAGCGGCAATCCGGGACAGGGGTCAACCGGGGAGCTGTTTTTT,CASSGNPGQGSTGELFF
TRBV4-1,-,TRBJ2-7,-,TGCGCCAGCAGCCAAGACTACAGAGTCTACGAGCAGTACTTC,CASSQDYRVYEQYF
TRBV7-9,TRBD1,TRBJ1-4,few,TGTGCCACCAGGGAAACAGGGGCACGGGCTAATGAAAAACTGTTTTTT,CATRETGARANEKLFF
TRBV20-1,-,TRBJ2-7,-,TGCAGTGCTAGAGATAGAGGGAACGAGCAGTACTTC,CSARDRGNEQYF
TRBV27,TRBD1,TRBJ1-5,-,TGTGCCAGCAGTGGGACAGGGGGGAAGCGGCAGCCCCAGCATTTT,CASSGTGGKRQPQHF
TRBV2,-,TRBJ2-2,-,TGTGCCAGCAGTGAAGTTCAGGGGACCACCGGGGAGCTGTTTTTT,CASSEVQGTTGELFF
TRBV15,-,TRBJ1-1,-,TGTGCCACCAGCAGAGATTGGGGAAGGGGAGGGAAGAACACTGAAGCTTTCTTT,CATSRDWGRGGKNTEAFF
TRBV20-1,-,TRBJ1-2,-,TGCAGTGCTGGCGACCGGGACCCAATTGGCTACACCTTC,CSAGDRDPIGYTF
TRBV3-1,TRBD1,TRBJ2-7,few,TGTGCCAGCAGCCGAGGACAGGGTAGCGAGCAGTACTTC,CASSRGQGSEQYF
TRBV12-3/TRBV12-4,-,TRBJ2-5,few,TGTGCCAGCAGCCGACACCGTTCCGAGACCCAGTACTTC,CASSRHRSETQYF
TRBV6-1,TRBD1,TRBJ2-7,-,TGTGCCAGCAGCCGCGGGACAGGGGCCTACTACGAGCAGTACTTC,CASSRGTGAYYEQYF
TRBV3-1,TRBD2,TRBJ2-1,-,TGTGCCAGCAGCCAGGCGGGGGGGTTGCAGTTCTTC,CASSQAGGLQFF
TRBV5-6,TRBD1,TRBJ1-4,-,TGTGCCAGCAGCCGGTGGGCAGGGGGCTCGGAAAAACTGTTTTTT,CASSRWAGGSEKLFF
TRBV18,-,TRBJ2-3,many,TGTGCCAGCTCACCATATCCGGCAGATACGCAGTATTTT,CASSPYPADTQYF
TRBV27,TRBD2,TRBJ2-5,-,TGTGCCAGCAGTACACTGGGAGGGCCAAAAGAGACCCAGTACTTC,CASSTLGGPKETQYF
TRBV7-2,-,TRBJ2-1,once,TGTGCCAGCAGCGACTCAGGACGTGACTACAATGAGCAGTTCTTC,CASSDSGRDYNEQFF
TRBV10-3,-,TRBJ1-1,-,TGTGCCATCAGTGACCAGGTGACTGAAGCTTTCTTT,CAISDQVTEAFF
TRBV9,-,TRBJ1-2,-,TGTGCCAGCAGCGTGGGTAGTTTTAACTATGGCTACACCTTC,CASSVGSFNYGYTF
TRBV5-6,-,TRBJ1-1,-,TGTGCCAGCAGCTCTGTGGAGAAGACCATGAACACTGAAGCTTTCTTT,CASSSVEKTMNTEAFF
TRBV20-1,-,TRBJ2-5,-,TGCAGTGCCCCCCCGACTAGTATGGTCGAGACCCAGTACTTC,CSAPPTSMVETQYF
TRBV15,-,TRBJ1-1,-,TGTGCCACCAGCAGAGCGGGGTGGAACACTGAAGCTTTCTTT,CATSRAGWNTEAFF
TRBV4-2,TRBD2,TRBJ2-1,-,TGTGCCAGCAGCCCCGGACTAGCGGGGGAAACTGAGCAGTTCTTC,CASSPGLAGETEQFF
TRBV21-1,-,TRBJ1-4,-,TGTGCCAGCAGCAAAGCGGGGGACAGGGATAGTGCAACTAATGAAAAACTGTTTTTT,CASSKAGDRDSATNEKLFF
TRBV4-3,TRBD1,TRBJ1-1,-,TGCGCCAGCAGCCAAAAACAGGGGTATGACACTGAAGCTTTCTTT,CASSQKQGYDTEAFF
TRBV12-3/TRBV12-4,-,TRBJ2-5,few,TGTGCCAGCAGTCAAGGGGCCCCTGCGGCCGAGACCCAGTACTTC,CASSQGAPAAETQYF
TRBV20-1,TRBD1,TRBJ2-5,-,TGCAGTGCTAGAGATCCGACAGGGCTCCAAGAGACCCAGTACTTC,CSARDPTGLQETQYF
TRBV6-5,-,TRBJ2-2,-,TGTGCCAGCAGTTATGCGCGCAGACGCAACACCGGGGAGCTGTTTTTT,CASSYARRRNTGELFF
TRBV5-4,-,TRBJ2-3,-,TGTGCCAGCAGCTTGAGCCAGGGCGGAGATACGCAGTATTTT,CASSLSQGGDTQYF
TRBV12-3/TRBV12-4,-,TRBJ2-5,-,TGTGCCAGCAGTACCCCTCCAAGAGAGACCCAGTACTTC,CASSTPPRETQYF
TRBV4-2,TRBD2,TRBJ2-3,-,TGTGCCAGCAGCCAAGTCGACGCGGGGGGCTTCACAGATACGCAGTATTTT,CASSQVDAGGFTDTQYF
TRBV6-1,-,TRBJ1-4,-,TGTGCCAGCAGTGGGTCGGGGGGGGGCTCCAAAGAAAAACTGTTTTTT,CASSGSGGGSKEKLFF
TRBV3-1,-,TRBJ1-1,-,TGTGCCAGCAGCCATCTCTCGTCGGGGGCGGACACTGAAGCTTTCTTT,CASSHLSSGADTEAFF
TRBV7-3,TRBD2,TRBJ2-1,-,TGTGCCAGCAGCCCAATGGGGGAGGGCTACTACAATGAGCAGTTCTTC,CASSPMGEGYYNEQFF
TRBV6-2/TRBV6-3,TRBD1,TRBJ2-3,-,TGTGCCAGCAGTTACGGTTGGGACAGGGGACTTGCCTCCACAGATACGCAGTATTTT,CASSYGWDRGLASTDTQYF
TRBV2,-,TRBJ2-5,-,TGTGCCAGCAAGCCCACAGGGAGGGAGACCCAGTACTTC,CASKPTGRETQYF
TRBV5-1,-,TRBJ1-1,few,TGCGCCAGCAGCTTGTCGGGACGGTCGGAAGCTTTCTTT,CASSLSGRSEAFF
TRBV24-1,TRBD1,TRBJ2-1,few,TGTGCCACCAGTGATCCGGGGACAGGAAAGGGCAATGAGCAGTTCTTC,CATSDPGTGKGNEQFF
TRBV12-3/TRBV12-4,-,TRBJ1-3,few,TGTGCCAGCAGTTTTGTCGGCCGTGTCGGAAACACCATATATTTT,CASSFVGRVGNTIYF
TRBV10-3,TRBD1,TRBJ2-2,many,TGTGCCATCAGCACCGGACAGGTCTACACCGGGGAGCTGTTTTTT,CAISTGQVYTGELFF
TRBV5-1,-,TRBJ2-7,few,TGCGCCAGCAGCTATAAAGTAGCAACCAATGCTTACGAGCAGTACTTC,CASSYKVATNAYEQYF
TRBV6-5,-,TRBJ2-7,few,TGTGCCAGCAGTTACCTTGTGGGGGGATACTACGAGCAGTACTTC,CASSYLVGGYYEQYF
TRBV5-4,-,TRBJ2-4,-,TGTGCCAGCGGGGACCTAGCCAAAAACATTCAGTACTTC,CASGDLAKNIQYF
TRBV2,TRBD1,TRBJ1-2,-,TGTGCCAGCAGGGAACGGACAGGGTCAAGCTATGGCTACACCTTC,CASRERTGSSYGYTF
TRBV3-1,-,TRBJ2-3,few,TGTGCCAGCAGCCTCCCGACTAGTGGGCAAGATACGCAGTATTTT,CASSLPTSGQDTQYF
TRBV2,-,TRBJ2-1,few,TGTGCCATCTCACCAGGGCGGATGGACAATGAGCAGTTCTTC,CAISPGRMDNEQFF
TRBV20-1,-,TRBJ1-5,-,TGCAGTGCCCGCAGCAGGGTCTTTAGCAATCAGCCCCAGCATTTT,CSARSRVFSNQPQHF
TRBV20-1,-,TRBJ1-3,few,TGCAGTGCTACGGGGCAGCGTGGAAACACCATATATTTT,CSATGQRGNTIYF
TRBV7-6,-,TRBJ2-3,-,TGTGCCAGCAGCTTCGGCGGAGAGCCCACAGATACGCAGTATTTT,CASSFGGEPTDTQYF
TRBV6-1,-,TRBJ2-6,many,TGTGCCAGCAGTGGCTGGGGTTCTGGGGCCAACGTCCTGACTTTC,CASSGWGSGANVLTF
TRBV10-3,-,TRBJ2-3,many,TGTGCCATCGGTCCCTCGGCCACAGATACGCAGTATTTT,CAIGPSATDTQYF
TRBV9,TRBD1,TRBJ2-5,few,TGTGCCAGCAGCGAGCGAGGGGGCTGGTGGGAGACCCAGTACTTC,CASSERGGWWETQYF